These 21 T cell receptor beta chains were sequenced from one sample in a study of PD-L1 blockade in urothelial cancer. Data came from immunoSEQ multiplex PCR; TCRdb stores just in-frame clones and leaves some out. The profile shows 70,000 to 90,000 clones, more than 75% of them singletons. Sequences were derived from PBMCs, sampled around atezolizumab (anti-PD-L1) treatment. Receptor source: a man between 65 and 85 years old with urothelial cancer.

This clone was seen just once. The chain uses TRBV7-9 and TRBJ1-6; TRBD1 matches at 8 bases. The V gene end was trimmed by 5 bases and the J gene end by 9 bases; junction bases not matched to a gene: 6. Germline V gene lookup returns CDR1 SEHNR and CDR2 FQNEAQ (reference sequence). This CDR3 has 14 residues. CDR3 residues: CASSQGQVFSPLHF. The CDR3 bases are TGTGCCAGCAGCCAGGGACAGGTGTTTTCACCCCTCCACTTT.

In its sample, this clone was seen once. This chain joins TRBV2 and TRBJ2-1; 10 bases align to TRBD1. CDR3 size: 15 residues. Germline CDR1 reads SNHLY; CDR2 reads FYNNEI. V trimming: 7 bases; J trimming: 5 bases; junction bases outside the gene matches: 8. As DNA, the CDR3 is TGTGCCAGCAATGATGGACAGGGGGTTGACAATGAGCAGTTCTTC. Translating gives CASNDGQGVDNEQFF.

V usage is TRBV6-1 and J usage is TRBJ1-5; possible D gene TRBD1, 5 bases. CDR1 is MNHNS, CDR2 SASEGT, per germline. This CDR3 has 15 amino acids. V was cut by 2 bases and J by 5 bases, with 13 bases left in between. The CDR3 DNA reads TGTGCCAGCAGTGAACCCCGGGGAGGGGATCAGCCCCAGCATTTT. Its protein is CASSEPRGGDQPQHF.

V is TRBV10-3 and J is TRBJ2-7; the D gene is possibly TRBD1 (6 bases). The CDR3 length is 14 residues. From germline, CDR1 is ENHRY and CDR2 SYGVKD. The V end lost 4 bases, the J end lost 2 bases, and 12 bases lay between the germline ends. The CDR3 coding sequence is TGTGCCATCAGTGTTAGCAGGGACACCTACGAGCAGTACTTC. Protein sequence: CAISVSRDTYEQYF.

The J gene is TRBJ1-5, the V gene TRBV10-3; no clear D gene. CDR3 size: 13 residues. Trimming took off 5 bases at V and 1 base at J, with 6 bases between the two ends. Germline V gene data show CDR1 as ENHRY and CDR2 as SYGVKD. CDR3 sequence reads: CAISSESNQPQHF. The CDR3 coding sequence is TGTGCCATCAGTTCAGAAAGCAATCAGCCCCAGCATTTT.

The genes are TRBV7-9 and TRBJ1-4; 12 nucleotides line up with TRBD1. V trimming: 5 bases; J trimming: 7 bases; junction bases outside the gene matches: 8. The CDR3 has 16 amino acids. Germline CDR1 SEHNR, CDR2 FQNEAQ (reference sequence). CDR3 sequence reads: CASSTRDRGHGEKLFF. For the CDR3, the DNA is TGTGCCAGCAGCACTCGGGACAGGGGGCACGGTGAAAAACTGTTTTTT.

The chain recombines TRBV11-2 with TRBJ1-3; D remains ambiguous. CDR1 and CDR2 (germline): SGHAT, FQNNGV. The length of the CDR3 is 15 residues. V lost 0 bases, J lost 2 bases, and 8 bases lay in between. The CDR3 sequence is CASSLDLEAGNTIYF. CDR3 bases: TGTGCCAGCAGCTTAGACTTAGAGGCTGGAAACACCATATATTTT.

This clone has a count of ten or more. The chain recombines TRBV11-2 with TRBJ2-1; 9 bases agree with TRBD1. V was pared by 5 bases and J by 6 bases, with 11 bases of the junction left unmatched. This CDR3 contains 16 residues. CDR1 and CDR2 (germline): SGHAT, FQNNGV. The CDR3 sequence: CASSRGGTGMSNEQFF. The CDR3 nucleotides read TGTGCCAGCAGCAGAGGGGGGACAGGGATGTCCAATGAGCAGTTCTTC.

As concerns this clone: Mismatch with germline at one junction end may stem from a read error. The chain uses TRBV5-1 and TRBJ1-1; TRBD1 is a possible D gene (5 bases). Germline V lookup: CDR1 SGHRS, CDR2 YFSETQ. The CDR3 sequence is 12 residues long. CDR3 residues: CASRGVDRQRSF. As DNA, the CDR3 is TGCGCCAGCAGGGGCGTCGACAGACAAAGGTCTTTT. The full variable domain, with the rest looked up from reference TRBV5-1 and TRBJ1-1, is KAGVTQTPRYLIKTRGQQVTLSCSPISGHRSVSWYQQTPGQGLQFLFEYFSETQRNKGNFPGRFSGRQFSNSRSEMNVSTLELGDSALYLCASRGVDRQRSFGQGTRLTVV.

V and J are TRBV7-2 and TRBJ2-7; 9 bases match TRBD2. V was pared by 1 base and J by 4 bases, with 5 bases of the junction left unmatched. The CDR3 length is 15 residues. The germline CDR1 and CDR2 sequences are SGHTA and FQGNSA. The DNA of the CDR3 is TGTGCCAGCAGCTTAGGCGGGGGGGCTAGGTACGAGCAGTACTTC. Protein product: CASSLGGGARYEQYF. Full variable domain (remainder filled in from reference TRBV7-2 and TRBJ2-7): GAGVSQSPSNKVTEKGKDVELRCDPISGHTALYWYRQSLGQGLEFLIYFQGNSAPDKSGLPSDRFSAERTGGSVSTLTIQRTQQEDSAVYLCASSLGGGARYEQYFGPGTRLTVT.

This clone has a handful of counts. This chain uses TRBV29-1 with TRBJ2-7, with 7 bases aligning to TRBD1. This CDR3 spans 14 amino acids. Germline V gene lookup returns CDR1 SQVTM and CDR2 ANQGSEA. J gave up 0 bases and V 6 bases, and 8 bases lay outside the gene matches. CDR3 sequence (DNA): TGCAGCGTCATCCGGGACAGAGGCTCCTACGAGCAGTACTTC. It specifies CSVIRDRGSYEQYF.

The chain links TRBV6-1 to TRBJ1-5; a possible D gene is TRBD1 (6 bases). CDR1 and CDR2 from the germline V gene are MNHNS and SASEGT. The V and J ends lost 3 bases and 3 bases respectively, with 9 bases between them. CDR3 length: 14 amino acids. The CDR3 reads CASSEGHLNQPQHF. The CDR3 nucleotides read TGTGCCAGCAGTGAGGGACACCTCAATCAGCCCCAGCATTTT.

This clone was detected once. This chain connects TRBV5-6 to TRBJ1-6; 7 bases are shared with TRBD1. The germline CDR1 and CDR2 sequences are SGHDT and YYEEEE. The CDR3 is made up of 14 amino acids. J was trimmed by 7 bases and V by 3 bases; bases with no gene match: 4. CDR3 in DNA: TGTGCCAGCAGCTCCGGGACAGTGAATTCACCCCTCCACTTT. Translation: CASSSGTVNSPLHF.

The chain employs TRBV23-1 and TRBJ2-7; D is perhaps TRBD1 (5 bases). TRBV23-1 counts as an open reading frame of uncertain function. The CDR3 sequence is 13 residues long. V lost 1 base and J lost 3, with 7 bases in between. CDR3 residues: CASSQWQGYEQYF. The CDR3 DNA reads TGCGCCAGCAGTCAATGGCAGGGCTACGAGCAGTACTTC.

This clone was picked up one time. V and J are TRBV29-1 and TRBJ1-1; tentatively, D is TRBD1 (5 bases). CDR1 is SQVTM, CDR2 ANQGSEA, per germline. With 3 bases removed from V and 5 bases from J, the gap between germline ends came to 16 bases. This CDR3 comprises 14 residues. The CDR3 nucleotides read TGCAGCGTTGACCGGGACGGGGGGGGGACTGAAGCTTTCTTT. It encodes CSVDRDGGGTEAFF.

J is TRBJ1-2 and V is TRBV30; no clear D. Trimming stripped 2 bases from V and 4 bases from J, with 17 bases between. CDR1 is GTSNPN, CDR2 SVGIG, per germline (reference sequence). CDR3 size: 15 residues. The chain's CDR3 is CAWSSPNGLIYGYTF. CDR3 in DNA: TGTGCCTGGAGTTCGCCTAATGGTCTAATCTATGGCTACACCTTC.

The chain links TRBV11-3 to TRBJ2-2; D is possibly TRBD1 (6 bases). Germline CDR1 is SGHNT and CDR2 is YENEEA. Trimming left V 4 bases short and J 0 bases short, with 9 bases between. The CDR3 is made up of 15 amino acids. The DNA for the CDR3 is TGTGCCAGCAGCTCCGGGACATCGAACACCGGGGAGCTGTTTTTT. Encoded protein: CASSSGTSNTGELFF.

The V gene is TRBV18, the J gene TRBJ2-1, with TRBD2 identical over 8 bases. The CDR3 covers 14 residues. Germline CDR1 reads KGHSH; CDR2 reads LQKENI. V lost 10 bases and J lost 3; bases outside the gene matches: 8. The CDR3: CATSTSGGYNEQFF. DNA for the CDR3: TGTGCCACCAGCACTAGCGGTGGCTACAATGAGCAGTTCTTC.

This chain connects TRBV30 to TRBJ2-5, with D perhaps TRBD2 (6 bases). Germline-derived CDR1 and CDR2 are GTSNPN and SVGIG (reference sequence). The V gene lost 3 bases and the J gene lost 5 bases, with 16 bases spanning the gap. This CDR3 contains 14 residues. This CDR3 reads CAWRIGGKGETQYF. DNA for the CDR3: TGTGCCTGGAGAATAGGCGGGAAGGGGGAGACCCAGTACTTC.

This rearrangement joins TRBV18 to TRBJ1-5; D may be TRBD1 (6 bases). The CDR3 has 15 residues. With 3 bases removed from V and 0 bases from J, the gap between germline ends came to 9 bases. Germline V gives CDR1 KGHSH, CDR2 LQKENI. CDR3 residues: CASSPGDTSNQPQHF. The CDR3 region has the DNA TGTGCCAGCTCACCGGGGGACACTAGCAATCAGCCCCAGCATTTT.

To note about this clone: In the same sample, other DNA sequences code for this CDR3. J is TRBJ2-6 and V is TRBV29-1; 8 nucleotides align to TRBD2. The CDR3 has 16 amino acids. In germline, CDR1 is SQVTM, CDR2 ANQGSEA. V was pared by 5 bases and J by 0 bases, with 6 bases of the junction left unmatched. Here the CDR3 reads CSVPGTSSSGANVLTF. The CDR3 nucleotides are TGCAGCGTTCCCGGGACTAGTAGCTCTGGGGCCAACGTCCTGACTTTC.